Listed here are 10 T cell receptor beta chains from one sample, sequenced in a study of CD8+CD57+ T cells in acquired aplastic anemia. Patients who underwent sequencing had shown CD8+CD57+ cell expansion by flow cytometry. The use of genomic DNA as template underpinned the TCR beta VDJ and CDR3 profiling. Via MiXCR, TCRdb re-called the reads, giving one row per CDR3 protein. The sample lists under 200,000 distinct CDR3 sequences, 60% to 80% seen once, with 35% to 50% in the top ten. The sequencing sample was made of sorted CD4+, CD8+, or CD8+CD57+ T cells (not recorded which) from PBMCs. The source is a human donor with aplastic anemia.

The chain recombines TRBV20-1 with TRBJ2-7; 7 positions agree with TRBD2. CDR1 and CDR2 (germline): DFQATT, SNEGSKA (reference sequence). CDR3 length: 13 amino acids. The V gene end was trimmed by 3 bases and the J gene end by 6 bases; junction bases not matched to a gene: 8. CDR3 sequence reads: CSARQGAGVEQYF. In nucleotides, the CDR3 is TGCAGTGCTAGGCAAGGGGCGGGGGTCGAGCAGTACTTC.

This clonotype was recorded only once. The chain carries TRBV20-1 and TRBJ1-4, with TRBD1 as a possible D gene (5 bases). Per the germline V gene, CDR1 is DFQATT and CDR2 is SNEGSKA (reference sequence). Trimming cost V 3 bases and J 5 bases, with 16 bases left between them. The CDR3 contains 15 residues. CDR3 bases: TGCAGTGCTAGGCGACCGGGGGTAGGGAATGAAAAACTGTTTTTT. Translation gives CSARRPGVGNEKLFF.

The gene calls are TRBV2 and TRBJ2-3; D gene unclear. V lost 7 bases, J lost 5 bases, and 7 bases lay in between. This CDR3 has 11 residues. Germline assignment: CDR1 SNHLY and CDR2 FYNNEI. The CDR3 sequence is CASKGGDTQYF. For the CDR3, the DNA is TGTGCCAGCAAAGGCGGAGATACGCAGTATTTT.

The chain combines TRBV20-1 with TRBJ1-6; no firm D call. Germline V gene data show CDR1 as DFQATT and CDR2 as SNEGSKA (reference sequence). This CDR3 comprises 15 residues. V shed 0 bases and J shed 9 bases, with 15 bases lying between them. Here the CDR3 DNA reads TGCAGTGCTAGAGATTTCGGGCCCTATGGTTCACCCCTCCACTTT. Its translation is CSARDFGPYGSPLHF.

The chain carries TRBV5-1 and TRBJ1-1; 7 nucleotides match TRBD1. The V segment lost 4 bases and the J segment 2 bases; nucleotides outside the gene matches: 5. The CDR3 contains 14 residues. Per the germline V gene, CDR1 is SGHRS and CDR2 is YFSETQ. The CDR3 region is CASSPGQSNTEAFF. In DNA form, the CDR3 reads TGCGCCAGCAGCCCGGGACAGAGTAACACTGAAGCTTTCTTT.

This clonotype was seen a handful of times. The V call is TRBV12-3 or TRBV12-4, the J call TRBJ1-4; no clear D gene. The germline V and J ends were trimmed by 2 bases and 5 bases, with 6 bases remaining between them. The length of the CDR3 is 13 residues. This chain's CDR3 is CASSLRLNEKLFF. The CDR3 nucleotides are TGTGCCAGCAGTTTAAGATTGAATGAAAAACTGTTTTTT.

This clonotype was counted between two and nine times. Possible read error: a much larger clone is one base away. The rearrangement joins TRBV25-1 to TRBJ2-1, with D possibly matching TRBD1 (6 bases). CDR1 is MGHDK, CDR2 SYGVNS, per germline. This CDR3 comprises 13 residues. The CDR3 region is CASSGPGAGEQSF. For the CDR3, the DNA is TGTGCCAGCAGTGGGCCGGGTGCAGGGGAGCAGTCCTTC. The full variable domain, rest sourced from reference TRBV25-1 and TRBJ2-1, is EADIYQTPRYLVIGTGKKITLECSQTMGHDKMYWYQQDPGMELHLIHYSYGVNSTEKGDLSSESTVSRIRTEHFPLTLESARPSHTSQYLCASSGPGAGEQSFGPGTRLTVL.

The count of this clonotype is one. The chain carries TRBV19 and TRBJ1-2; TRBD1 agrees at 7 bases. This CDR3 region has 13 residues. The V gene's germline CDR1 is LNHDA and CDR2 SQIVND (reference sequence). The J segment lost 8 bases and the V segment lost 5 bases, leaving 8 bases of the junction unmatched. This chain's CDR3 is CASSFLSTGGYTF. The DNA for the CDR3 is TGTGCCAGTAGTTTCCTTTCGACAGGGGGCTACACCTTC. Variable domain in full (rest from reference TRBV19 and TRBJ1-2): DGGITQSPKYLFRKEGQNVTLSCEQNLNHDAMYWYRQDPGQGLRLIYYSQIVNDFQKGDIAEGYSVSREKKESFPLTVTSAQKNPTAFYLCASSFLSTGGYTFGSGTRLTVV.

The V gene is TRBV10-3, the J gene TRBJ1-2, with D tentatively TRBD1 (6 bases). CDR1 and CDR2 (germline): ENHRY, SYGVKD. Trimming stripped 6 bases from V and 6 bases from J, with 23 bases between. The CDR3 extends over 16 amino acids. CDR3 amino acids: CAISASFRQEEDGYTF. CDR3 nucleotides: TGTGCCATCAGCGCATCCTTCAGACAGGAGGAGGATGGCTACACCTTC.

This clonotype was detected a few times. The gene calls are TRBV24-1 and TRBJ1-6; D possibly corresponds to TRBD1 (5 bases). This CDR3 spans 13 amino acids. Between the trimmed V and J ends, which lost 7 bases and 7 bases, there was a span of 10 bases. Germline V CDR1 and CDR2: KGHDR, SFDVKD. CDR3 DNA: TGTGCCACCAGCAGGGATGGGAATTCACCCCTCCACTTT. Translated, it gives CATSRDGNSPLHF.